The text below deals with one TCR beta chain. The table lists this clone with a count of one. It has no known antigen specificity. No much larger clone exists at a distance of one base, and base qualities are not known. The library was generated by the immunoSEQ multiplex PCR assay. As for how the authors treated the data: To diagnose cytomegalovirus status from the catalog of TCR beta chain sequences, a statistical classification framework was built. The clones in this table, taken by TCRdb from immuneACCESS, are in-frame only. Not every clone is retained; where verified, under half of the shortfall comes from an unresolved V gene, and the cause of the rest is unknown. Clonal size and the V and J genes are those of that table, whereas D and trimming came from the DNA. The sample table records about 250,000 clones; roughly 87% of these occur just once. 9.5% to 15% of the sample belongs to the ten largest clones.

The sample is drawn from a study of cytomegalovirus exposure and HLA in healthy donors (dated by TCRdb to the late 2010s). Background for the entire study: The 650 to 750 repertoires of the first cohort and the 110 or so validation repertoires were produced on the same platform, according to a later analysis. The study aimed to test whether cataloging public T cell receptors could reveal signatures of past pathogen exposure. Besides the first cohort of approximately 670 subjects, a separate validation cohort made up of 95 to 150 different subjects was used. To predict cytomegalovirus infection status, the study combined high-throughput TCR immunosequencing, statistical association of individual TCRs with disease status, and machine learning. Overall results and qualifications from the work: In the study, approximately 160 TCR beta chains were listed as associated with cytomegalovirus. In a later analysis, TCRs clustered in the first cohort were found to also tend to co-occur in the roughly 120 validation repertoires, with approximately 93% of cluster scores above 0. The classifier was reported to diagnose cytomegalovirus status with high specificity and sensitivity in both the original and validation cohorts. Across donors, most TCR sequences were observed very rarely, whereas some public TCRs were present in many individuals. A few of the identified cytomegalovirus-associated TCR beta chains were confirmed in vitro to be specific for cytomegalovirus antigens. A later analysis lacked HLA typing for the validation cohort, so it scored co-occurrence in that cohort across all 120 or so repertoires. According to the authors, the approach could potentially be generalized to other disease states and immunological phenotypes.

The donors belonged to the validation cohort of over a hundred subjects, which was separate from the approximately 680-subject first cohort. Per the germline V gene, SGDLS is the CDR1 and YYNGEE is the CDR2. Inclusive of the bounding cysteine and phenylalanine, the CDR3 is 15 residues long. The retained sequence is limited to the CDR3, 45 bases, with the frame set at the first base. At the junction V is shortened by 5 bases and J by 9 bases; bases outside the gene matches: 13. Source material: PBMCs. The sequence is built from TRBV9 and TRBJ1-2; TRBD1 lines up with 10 middle nucleotides. The origin of this receptor is a man younger than 35 in good health and CMV-seropositive. CDR3 region: CASSRGGTGEGSYTF. The nucleotide sequence is TGTGCCAGCAGTCGAGGGGGGACAGGGGAGGGAAGCTACACCTTC. Here the CDR3 is joined to the reference TRBV9 and TRBJ1-2 genes, and the full variable domain is: DSGVTQTPKHLITATGQRVTLRCSPRSGDLSVYWYQQSLDQGLQFLIQYYNGEERAKGNILERFSAQQFPDLHSELNLSSLELGDSALYFCASSRGGTGEGSYTFGSGTRLTVV.